Below are 29 T cell receptor beta chains sequenced from a single sample in a study of cytomegalovirus exposure and HLA in healthy donors. 13 Jbeta primers and 60 Vbeta primers were used for the PCR. Some clones are missing from TCRdb's copy, which holds only in-frame ones; the method was immunoSEQ multiplex PCR. The sample includes 150,000 to 200,000 clones, 75% to 85% of them seen just once. Specimen: PBMCs. All receptors derive from a woman aged 18-29 years in good health and CMV-seropositive.

The chain uses TRBV7-9 and TRBJ1-3; no clear D gene. The V gene lost 4 bases and the J gene lost 0 bases, with 16 bases spanning the gap. In germline, CDR1 is SEHNR, CDR2 FQNEAQ (reference sequence). This CDR3 comprises 17 residues. CDR3 coding DNA: TGTGCCAGCAGCTCAAATACCGGAGAGGACTCTGGAAACACCATATATTTT. Its protein is CASSSNTGEDSGNTIYF.

This clone was detected a few times. The chain has TRBV5-1 and TRBJ2-7, with 8 bases fitting TRBD2. Germline CDR1 and CDR2: SGHRS and YFSETQ. This CDR3 is built from 15 residues. Germline trimming cut 6 bases from V and 6 bases from J; bases unmatched to any gene: 14. DNA for the CDR3: TGCGCCAGCAACCCGGGGGGGACACTGAAGTCCGAGCAGTACTTC. Protein sequence: CASNPGGTLKSEQYF.

Here the CDR3 DNA reads TGTGCCAGCAGCTTAGGAGGGACAGGGGAGGAGACCCAGTACTTC. Translation: CASSLGGTGEETQYF. This chain uses TRBV7-3 with TRBJ2-5; 10 bases fit TRBD1. The trim removed 2 bases at V and 5 bases at J, leaving 5 bases unmatched. The CDR3 contains 15 residues. Germline CDR1 and CDR2: SGHTA and FQGTGA.

Details on this clone: An end of the junction differs from the germline gene, which may be a read error. V usage is TRBV7-9 and J usage is TRBJ1-2, with TRBD1 as a possible D gene (5 bases). Germline loops: CDR1 SEHNR, CDR2 FQNEAQ (reference sequence). This CDR3 has 14 residues. CDR3 protein: CSSSLTETGEGYTF. CDR3 in DNA: TGTTCCAGCAGCTTAACGGAAACAGGTGAAGGCTACACCTTC.

The chain couples TRBV11-2 to TRBJ1-5; maybe TRBD1 (6 bases). V was trimmed by 5 bases and J by 4 bases, leaving 15 bases between them. The CDR3 has 15 residues. Germline V lookup: CDR1 SGHAT, CDR2 FQNNGV. In nucleotides, the CDR3 is TGTGCCAGCAGCCGAAGCCAGGGGCCAAATCAGCCCCAGCATTTT. It specifies CASSRSQGPNQPQHF.

The V call is TRBV27, the J call TRBJ1-1; D gene ambiguous. Germline V gene lookup returns CDR1 MNHEY and CDR2 SMNVEV (reference sequence). The CDR3 has 14 residues. Trimming removed 4 bases at V and 7 bases at J, with 16 bases between. For the CDR3, the DNA is TGTGCCAGCAGTTCTCACCGCCAGTCGGGTGAAGCTTTCTTT. This gives the protein CASSSHRQSGEAFF.

The chain uses TRBV7-2 and TRBJ2-3; 7 bases agree with TRBD1. CDR3 length: 15 residues. With V trimmed by 0 bases and J by 5 bases, 5 bases remained unmatched. Per germline, CDR1 SGHTA and CDR2 FQGNSA. CDR3 nucleotide sequence: TGTGCCAGCAGCTTAGCACAGGGGAGCGGAGATACGCAGTATTTT. Amino acids: CASSLAQGSGDTQYF.

This clone was counted a few times. The chain combines TRBV6-6 with TRBJ2-1, with 16 bases identical to TRBD2. There are 16 residues in the CDR3. Germline V lookup: CDR1 MNHNY, CDR2 SVGAGI (reference sequence). V lost 10 bases and J lost 7; bases outside the gene matches: 10. CDR3 amino acids: CATKEPGLAGGNEQFF. The CDR3 DNA reads as TGTGCCACCAAGGAGCCGGGACTAGCGGGGGGGAATGAGCAGTTCTTC.

This clone appeared a single time. This chain links TRBV5-4 with TRBJ2-7; 11 bases line up with TRBD1. The length of the CDR3 is 15 residues. The germline gives CDR1 SGHNT, CDR2 YYREEE (reference sequence). The V and J ends lost 4 bases and 4 bases, in that order; junction bases with no gene match: 7. Written as DNA, the CDR3 is TGTGCCAGCAGCCCTGGACAGGGGGCTTTGTACGAGCAGTACTTC. Translation: CASSPGQGALYEQYF.

V usage is TRBV4-1 and J usage is TRBJ1-1; 9 bases are shared with TRBD1. Per the germline V gene, CDR1 is MGHRA and CDR2 is YSYEKL. V trimming: 3 bases; J trimming: 6 bases; junction bases outside the gene matches: 11. The CDR3 has 16 residues. In DNA form, the CDR3 reads TGCGCCAGCAGCCAGGCTAACAGGGGGCACTTATCTGAAGCTTTCTTT. Amino acid sequence: CASSQANRGHLSEAFF.

The chain recombines TRBV7-9 with TRBJ2-2; TRBD1 might be the D (6 bases). CDR1 SEHNR and CDR2 FQNEAQ come from the germline V gene (reference sequence). The length of the CDR3 is 13 residues. V gave up 8 bases and J gave up 4 bases, with 11 bases separating them. The CDR3 coding sequence is TGTGCCAGCCGCCAAGGGGGCACCGGGGAGCTGTTTTTT. This encodes CASRQGGTGELFF.

This clone was counted a single time. The chain combines TRBV7-6 with TRBJ2-2; D gene unclear. Trimming shortened V by 7 bases and J by 5 bases, and 17 bases separated the two germline ends. Per germline, CDR1 SGHVS and CDR2 FNYEAQ. The CDR3 runs to 15 residues. In nucleotides, the CDR3 is TGTGCCAGCACAGCTAGTGTAGGTTGGACCGGGGAGCTGTTTTTT. Translated, it gives CASTASVGWTGELFF. Looking up the rest from reference TRBV7-6 and TRBJ2-2 gives the full variable domain: GAGVSQSPRYKVTKRGQDVALRCDPISGHVSLYWYRQALGQGPEFLTYFNYEAQQDKSGLPNDRFSAERPEGSISTLTIQRTEQRDSAMYRCASTASVGWTGELFFGEGSRLTVL.

The genes are TRBV2 and TRBJ2-5; TRBD2 aligns across 14 bases. Germline CDR1 is SNHLY and CDR2 is FYNNEI. The CDR3 covers 19 residues. J was trimmed by 4 bases and V by 5 bases; bases with no gene match: 15. CDR3 sequence (DNA): TGTGCCAGCAGTACGTGGACTAGCGGGGGGTACGTACGGGGAGAGACCCAGTACTTC. The encoded protein is CASSTWTSGGYVRGETQYF.

This clone came up once. The V gene is TRBV30, the J gene TRBJ1-5; 10 bases match TRBD1. The CDR3 sequence is 14 residues long. The junction had 4 bases not matched to a gene; V was cut back by 2 bases and J by 6 bases. In germline, CDR1 is GTSNPN, CDR2 SVGIG (reference sequence). CDR3: CAWSSGTGVQPQHF. Here the CDR3 DNA reads TGTGCCTGGAGTAGCGGGACAGGGGTTCAGCCCCAGCATTTT.

This clone was seen once. This sequence joins TRBV19 and TRBJ1-1, with 7 bases matching TRBD1. Germline lookup yields CDR1 LNHDA and CDR2 SQIVND (reference sequence). Trimming at V came to 5 bases and at J to 11 bases, leaving 8 bases not matched to a gene. This CDR3 spans 12 amino acids. The CDR3: CASSWTGLIAFF. CDR3 coding DNA: TGTGCCAGTAGTTGGACAGGCCTAATCGCTTTCTTT. Looking up the rest from reference TRBV19 and TRBJ1-1 gives the full variable domain: DGGITQSPKYLFRKEGQNVTLSCEQNLNHDAMYWYRQDPGQGLRLIYYSQIVNDFQKGDIAEGYSVSREKKESFPLTVTSAQKNPTAFYLCASSWTGLIAFFGQGTRLTVV.

This rearrangement joins TRBV19 to TRBJ1-6, with D possibly TRBD1 on 5 matching bases. Between the trimmed V and J ends, which lost 1 base and 10 bases, there was a span of 8 bases. The CDR3 is 13 residues long. The germline CDR1 and CDR2 sequences are LNHDA and SQIVND (reference sequence). The CDR3 region is CASSIVSGSPLHF. Written as DNA, the CDR3 is TGTGCCAGTAGTATAGTCTCAGGGTCACCCCTCCACTTT.

This chain links TRBV7-9 with TRBJ2-3; D call uncertain. Germline-derived CDR1 and CDR2 are SEHNR and FQNEAQ (reference sequence). V was cut by 5 bases and J by 3 bases, with 9 bases left in between. The CDR3 is 13 residues long. The CDR3 coding sequence is TGTGCCAGCAGCAATATTACAACAGATACGCAGTATTTT. Amino acid sequence: CASSNITTDTQYF.

J is TRBJ1-4 and V is TRBV5-6; 9 bases fit TRBD1. Trimming took 5 bases from V and 8 from J; bases not matched to a gene: 10. In germline, CDR1 is SGHDT, CDR2 YYEEEE. The CDR3 extends over 15 amino acids. For the CDR3, the DNA is TGTGCCAGCAGGCGGTGGGGGACAGGGAAAGAAAAACTGTTTTTT. This codes for CASRRWGTGKEKLFF.

V is TRBV27 and J is TRBJ2-7; TRBD1 aligns across 7 bases. In germline, CDR1 is MNHEY, CDR2 SMNVEV (reference sequence). This CDR3 is 12 amino acids long. Unmatched junction bases numbered 2, after V lost 6 bases and J lost 3 bases. CDR3 sequence reads: CASRTGHYEQYF. The DNA of the CDR3 is TGTGCCAGCAGGACAGGGCACTACGAGCAGTACTTC.

This clone showed up just once. The chain carries TRBV10-1 and TRBJ2-2; no firm D call. The CDR3 spans 13 residues. The V gene lost 3 bases and the J gene lost 2 bases, with 4 bases spanning the gap. From germline, CDR1 is WNHNN and CDR2 SYGVQD (reference sequence). The CDR3 spells CASSEHNTGELFF. Here the CDR3 DNA reads TGCGCCAGCAGTGAACACAACACCGGGGAGCTGTTTTTT.

The V call is TRBV4-3, the J call TRBJ2-6, with 7 positions matching TRBD2. Germline trimming cut 0 bases from V and 2 bases from J; bases unmatched to any gene: 7. The CDR3 contains 18 residues. CDR1 and CDR2 (germline): LGHNA, YSLEER. CDR3 in amino acids: CASSQDFSGGAGANVLTF. Here the CDR3 DNA reads TGCGCCAGCAGCCAAGACTTTTCGGGGGGAGCTGGGGCCAACGTCCTGACTTTC.

This chain links TRBV19 with TRBJ1-5; 9 nucleotides agree with TRBD1. This CDR3 comprises 15 residues. Germline loops: CDR1 LNHDA, CDR2 SQIVND (reference sequence). The V and J ends lost 5 bases and 1 base, in that order; junction bases with no gene match: 3. This CDR3 reads CASSLGQGSNQPQHF. In DNA, the CDR3 is TGTGCCAGTAGTTTGGGACAGGGAAGCAATCAGCCCCAGCATTTT.

This clone was found once. This chain links TRBV9 with TRBJ2-5; TRBD2 is a possible D gene (5 bases). This CDR3 comprises 15 residues. Germline CDR1 reads SGDLS; CDR2 reads YYNGEE. The ends were cut back, 0 bases at V and 1 base at J, with 10 bases in the middle. This CDR3 reads CASSVDPDSQETQYF. The CDR3 DNA sequence: TGTGCCAGCAGCGTAGACCCGGACTCCCAAGAGACCCAGTACTTC.

This clone was counted a few times. CDR3 sequence reads: CASSVRLGTGGNTIYF. CDR3 sequence (DNA): TGTGCCAGCAGCGTCCGACTGGGGACAGGGGGAAACACCATATATTTT. The rearrangement joins TRBV9 to TRBJ1-3; 9 nucleotides agree with TRBD1. J lost 4 bases, V lost 2 bases, and 7 bases had no gene match. The CDR3 extends over 16 amino acids. The germline V gene encodes CDR1 SGDLS and CDR2 YYNGEE.

The chain is built from TRBV27 and TRBJ1-5; a weak D match, TRBD1 (5 bases). V was cut by 6 bases and J by 1 base, with 13 bases left in between. The length of the CDR3 is 15 residues. The germline gives CDR1 MNHEY, CDR2 SMNVEV (reference sequence). CDR3 sequence reads: CASSTVDSSNQPQHF. CDR3 in DNA: TGTGCCAGCAGCACCGTCGACAGCAGCAATCAGCCCCAGCATTTT.

The chain recombines TRBV19 with TRBJ2-6; 7 nucleotides line up with TRBD1. V lost 5 bases and J lost 2; bases outside the gene matches: 6. The CDR3 has 16 residues. CDR1 and CDR2 from the germline V gene are LNHDA and SQIVND (reference sequence). The CDR3 DNA follows: TGTGCCAGTAGTGGGGGCCAGGGGGCTGGGGCCAACGTCCTGACTTTC. This translates into CASSGGQGAGANVLTF.

This sequence joins TRBV6-5 and TRBJ1-5, with 9 bases fitting TRBD1. The trim removed 6 bases at V and 1 base at J, leaving 1 base unmatched. Germline values: CDR1 MNHEY, CDR2 SVGAGI. The CDR3 loop spans 14 amino acids. The CDR3: CASSGQGSNQPQHF. For the CDR3, the DNA is TGTGCCAGCAGCGGACAGGGGAGCAATCAGCCCCAGCATTTT.

The chain is built from TRBV2 and TRBJ2-1; D might be TRBD1 (5 bases). CDR1 is SNHLY and CDR2 is FYNNEI in the germline V gene. CDR3 size: 15 residues. Trimming shortened V by 5 bases and J by 0 bases, and 11 bases separated the two germline ends. CDR3 sequence: CASSKDKPSYNEQFF. The CDR3 coding sequence is TGTGCCAGCAGTAAGGACAAGCCCTCCTACAATGAGCAGTTCTTC.

The rearrangement uses TRBV30 and TRBJ2-6; D perhaps matches TRBD2 (6 bases). The V gene lost 0 bases and the J gene lost 4 bases, with 7 bases spanning the gap. The length of the CDR3 is 14 residues. Per the germline V gene, CDR1 is GTSNPN and CDR2 is SVGIG (reference sequence). CDR3 nucleotide sequence: TGTGCCTGGAGTGTGGGGAGGGGGGCCAACGTCCTGACTTTC. Translation: CAWSVGRGANVLTF. The variable domain in full, completed from reference TRBV30 and TRBJ2-6, reads SQTIHQWPATLVQPVGSPLSLECTVEGTSNPNLYWYRQAAGRGLQLLFYSVGIGQISSEVPQNLSASRPQDRQFILSSKKLLLSDSGFYLCAWSVGRGANVLTFGAGSRLTVL.